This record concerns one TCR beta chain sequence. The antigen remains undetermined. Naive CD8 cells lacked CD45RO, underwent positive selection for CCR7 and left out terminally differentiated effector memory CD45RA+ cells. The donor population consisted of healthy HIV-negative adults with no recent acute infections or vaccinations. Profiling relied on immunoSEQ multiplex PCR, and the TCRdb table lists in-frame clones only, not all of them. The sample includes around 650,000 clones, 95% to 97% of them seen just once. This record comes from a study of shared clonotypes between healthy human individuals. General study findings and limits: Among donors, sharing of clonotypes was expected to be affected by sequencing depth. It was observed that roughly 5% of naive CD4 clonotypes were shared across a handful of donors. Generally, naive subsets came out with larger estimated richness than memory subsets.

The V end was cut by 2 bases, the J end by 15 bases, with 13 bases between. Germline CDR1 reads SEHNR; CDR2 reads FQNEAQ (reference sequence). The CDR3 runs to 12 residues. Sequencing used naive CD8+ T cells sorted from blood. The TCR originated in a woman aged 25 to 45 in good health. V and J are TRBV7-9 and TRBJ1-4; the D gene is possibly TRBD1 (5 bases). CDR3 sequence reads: CASSLSGRVVFF. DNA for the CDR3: TGTGCCAGCAGCTTATCGGGCAGGGTAGTGTTTTTT. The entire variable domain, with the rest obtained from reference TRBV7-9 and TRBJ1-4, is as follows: DTGVSQNPRHKITKRGQNVTFRCDPISEHNRLYWYRQTLGQGPEFLTYFQNEAQLEKSRLLSDRFSAERPKGSFSTLEIQRTEQGDSAMYLCASSLSGRVVFFGSGTQLSVL.